The present TCR beta chain was sequenced within a study of OX40 agonist ivuxolimab in advanced cancers. Profiled with immunoSEQ multiplex PCR; TCRdb holds only in-frame clones, not every one. The table lists 70,000 to 95,000 clones, about nine tenths of them singletons. This CDR3 has 15 amino acids. V was trimmed by 0 bases and J by 3 bases, leaving 9 bases between them. CDR1 SGHRS and CDR2 YFSETQ come from the germline V gene. Sampled blood was obtained at baseline, cycle 4 day 1, and cycle 7 day 1. Study-wide points: There were, on average, more expanded clones in CD8+ T cells than in CD4+. The CD4+ and CD8+ T cells in the blood had expanded clonally by week 6 at 0.1 to 3.0 mg/kg. The 0.1-3.0 mg/kg partial responders had among the lowest clonal expansion.

Concerning this clone: Its matching antigen is unknown.

This chain joins TRBV5-1 and TRBJ1-4; D is uncertain. The receptor was derived from an adult with an advanced solid tumor such as melanoma, head and neck, liver or kidney cancer. Here the sequenced sample was CD4+ or CD8+ T cells sorted from blood, taken in a trial of the OX40 agonist ivuxolimab. CDR3 protein: CASSLDPSSNEKLFF. The CDR3 DNA reads as TGCGCCAGCAGCTTGGATCCGAGCTCTAATGAAAAACTGTTTTTT.